The 30 T cell receptor beta chains given below trace back to one sample, sequenced in a study of human T cells and chemical hapten exposure. TCRdb passed the RACE reads through MiXCR, listing each CDR3 protein once. The sample shows more than 55,000 distinct CDR3 sequences, more than 8% of them seen only once. Time point indicated: pre-sensitization, week 0. Treatment defined: therapeutic diphenylcyclopropenone sensitization with weekly scalp DPC. The sample here was whole blood, taken in connection with sensitization to the hapten diphenylcyclopropenone (DPC). The receptor source for this set is a man aged 35 to 55 with alopecia areata. Some clones in this sample may be carry-over from other donors' samples.

This clonotype was counted a few times. The J gene is TRBJ2-1, the V gene TRBV7-8, with D uncertain. CDR1 is SGHVS, CDR2 FQNEAQ, per germline. The CDR3 extends over 14 amino acids. Trimming took 5 bases from V and 8 from J, leaving 16 bases between them. In DNA, the CDR3 is TGTGCCAGCAGCCCGGAACCCCCAGTCGATGAGCAGTTCTTC. Encoded protein: CASSPEPPVDEQFF.

The V call is TRBV7-2, the J call TRBJ2-1; D uncertain. The CDR3 has 16 residues. Germline CDR1 and CDR2: SGHTA and FQGNSA. Trimming stripped 2 bases from V and 0 bases from J, with 11 bases between. The CDR3 loop reads CASSLSRMSSYNEQFF. The CDR3 DNA reads TGTGCCAGCAGCTTATCCCGTATGAGCTCCTACAATGAGCAGTTCTTC. The complete variable domain, with remaining parts taken from reference TRBV7-2 and TRBJ2-1, reads GAGVSQSPSNKVTEKGKDVELRCDPISGHTALYWYRQSLGQGLEFLIYFQGNSAPDKSGLPSDRFSAERTGGSVSTLTIQRTQQEDSAVYLCASSLSRMSSYNEQFFGPGTRLTVL.

There are many counts of this clonotype. The chain has TRBV28 and TRBJ2-3; 7 nucleotides align to TRBD2. The V gene end was trimmed by 6 bases and the J gene end by 1 base; junction bases not matched to a gene: 7. Germline V lookup: CDR1 MDHEN, CDR2 SYDVKM. The CDR3 loop spans 15 amino acids. CDR3 DNA sequence: TGTGCCAGCAGCGGACTAGAGGGCGGCACAGATACGCAGTATTTT. Translated, it gives CASSGLEGGTDTQYF.

This clonotype was seen many times. The chain links TRBV7-9 to TRBJ1-2; no reliable D call. The CDR3 runs to 10 residues. Germline assignment: CDR1 SEHNR and CDR2 FQNEAQ (reference sequence). Trimming took 5 bases from V and 8 from J, leaving 6 bases between them. CDR3 residues: CASSGSGYTF. DNA of the CDR3: TGTGCCAGCAGCGGAAGCGGCTACACCTTC. Variable domain in full (rest from reference TRBV7-9 and TRBJ1-2): DTGVSQNPRHKITKRGQNVTFRCDPISEHNRLYWYRQTLGQGPEFLTYFQNEAQLEKSRLLSDRFSAERPKGSFSTLEIQRTEQGDSAMYLCASSGSGYTFGSGTRLTVV.

This clonotype came up many times. The V and J genes are TRBV27 and TRBJ2-1, with TRBD1 as a possible D gene (5 bases). The CDR3 has 14 amino acids. V was clipped by 2 bases and J by 5 bases, with 10 bases between them. CDR1 and CDR2 (germline): MNHEY, SMNVEV (reference sequence). CDR3 sequence (DNA): TGTGCCAGCAGTTTACGAGCAGGGAACAATGAGCAGTTCTTC. Translating gives CASSLRAGNNEQFF.

The chain joins TRBV19 to TRBJ2-1; D is perhaps TRBD1 (6 bases). The CDR3 is made up of 16 amino acids. Germline assignment: CDR1 LNHDA and CDR2 SQIVND (reference sequence). V was clipped by 1 base and J by 0 bases, with 10 bases between them. The CDR3 loop reads CASSIGLGGSYNEQFF. The CDR3 coding sequence is TGTGCCAGTAGTATAGGTCTAGGGGGCTCCTACAATGAGCAGTTCTTC.

In this sample, this clonotype turned up a few times. The rearrangement links TRBV11-1 to TRBJ2-3; D is ambiguous. This CDR3 is 15 amino acids long. V lost 5 bases, J lost 2 bases, and 14 bases lay in between. Germline V gene sequence: CDR1 SGHAT, CDR2 FQDESV (reference sequence). The CDR3, as DNA: TGTGCCAGCAGCCCACGGACCTCGTTCACAGATACGCAGTATTTT. Encoded protein: CASSPRTSFTDTQYF.

This clonotype occurred many times. The CDR3 spells CAGGPGLAVNEQFF. CDR3 bases: TGTGCCGGAGGACCGGGACTAGCGGTCAATGAGCAGTTCTTC. The J gene is TRBJ2-1, the V gene TRBV28; 11 bases align to TRBD2. V was pared by 11 bases and J by 6 bases, with 9 bases of the junction left unmatched. Looked up from germline, CDR1 is MDHEN and CDR2 is SYDVKM. The CDR3 sequence is 14 residues long.

This clonotype was seen repeatedly, ten times or more. The rearrangement joins TRBV4-1 to TRBJ2-1; 12 bases match TRBD2. This CDR3 is 16 amino acids long. With V trimmed by 4 bases and J by 4 bases, 5 bases remained unmatched. CDR1 is MGHRA, CDR2 YSYEKL, per germline. The CDR3 loop reads CASSPAGTSGYNEQFF. Here the CDR3 DNA reads TGCGCCAGCAGCCCAGCCGGGACTAGCGGGTACAATGAGCAGTTCTTC.

This clonotype was observed a few times. The genes are TRBV10-3 and TRBJ2-5; D gene unclear. The CDR3 extends over 13 amino acids. Germline CDR1 ENHRY, CDR2 SYGVKD. V was cut by 3 bases and J by 2 bases, with 7 bases left in between. CDR3 sequence: CAISERSQETQYF. The CDR3 coding sequence is TGTGCCATCAGTGAACGGAGTCAAGAGACCCAGTACTTC.

In its sample, this clonotype was seen many times. The genes are TRBV7-2 and TRBJ2-5; D may be TRBD2 (5 bases). The germline CDR1 and CDR2 sequences are SGHTA and FQGNSA. Deletions cut 4 bases from V and 2 bases from J, with 11 bases between. The CDR3 has 14 residues. CDR3 protein: CASSSGFLQETQYF. CDR3 coding DNA: TGTGCCAGCAGCTCGGGGTTTTTACAAGAGACCCAGTACTTC.

The table lists this clonotype with many counts. The chain links TRBV4-3 to TRBJ2-1; D may be TRBD2 (5 bases). In germline, CDR1 is LGHNA, CDR2 YSLEER. Trimming removed 7 bases from V and 6 bases from J, with 19 bases in between. The CDR3 is 15 residues long. The CDR3 DNA sequence: TGCGCCAGCACCCCGTCCGGGATAGGATCCAATGAGCAGTTCTTC. Its translation: CASTPSGIGSNEQFF.

V and J are TRBV12-3 or TRBV12-4 and TRBJ1-4; possibly TRBD1 for D (5 bases). Between the trimmed V and J ends, which lost 6 bases and 0 bases, there was a span of 20 bases. The CDR3 has 18 residues. The CDR3 spells CASSPWGEDEATNEKLFF. CDR3 nucleotides: TGTGCCAGCAGCCCCTGGGGGGAGGATGAAGCAACTAATGAAAAACTGTTTTTT.

This clonotype was recorded at least ten times. The chain recombines TRBV4-2 with TRBJ2-2; possible D gene TRBD2, 6 bases. The CDR3 spans 16 residues. Germline V lookup: CDR1 LGHNA, CDR2 YNFKEQ. V was cut by 5 bases and J by 3 bases, with 16 bases left in between. The CDR3 reads CASSDPDSGHTGELFF. CDR3 in DNA: TGTGCCAGCAGCGACCCGGATAGCGGCCACACCGGGGAGCTGTTTTTT.

This clonotype was observed a few times. The CDR3: CASSLGGGPYNEQFF. CDR3 in DNA: TGTGCCAGCAGCTTAGGGGGGGGCCCCTACAATGAGCAGTTCTTC. The V gene is TRBV28, the J gene TRBJ2-1; D is possibly TRBD2 (7 bases). There are 15 residues in the CDR3. V was shortened by 6 bases and J by 2 bases, with 14 bases between the two germline ends. Per germline, CDR1 MDHEN and CDR2 SYDVKM.

In this sample, this clonotype turned up a few times. The chain is built from TRBV7-2 and TRBJ2-4; possible D gene TRBD1, 5 bases. Trimming stripped 0 bases from V and 7 bases from J, with 10 bases between. Germline CDR1 and CDR2: SGHTA and FQGNSA. The CDR3 length is 14 residues. The CDR3 DNA is TGTGCCAGCAGCTTAGCGCTAGGGGTGAACATTCAGTACTTC. It is translated as CASSLALGVNIQYF.

This clonotype came up many times. J is TRBJ2-1 and V is TRBV9; 7 bases align to TRBD1. The CDR3 is made up of 19 amino acids. Germline V lookup: CDR1 SGDLS, CDR2 YYNGEE. Trimming cost V 0 bases and J 7 bases; bases outside gene matches: 19. CDR3 in amino acids: CASSVGGGGRSSLGNEQFF. CDR3 sequence (DNA): TGTGCCAGCAGCGTAGGAGGGGGCGGACGATCATCATTGGGGAATGAGCAGTTCTTC.

V usage is TRBV6-2 or TRBV6-3 and J usage is TRBJ2-1; D gene uncertain. The CDR3 extends over 12 amino acids. CDR1 and CDR2 from the germline V gene are MNHEY and SVGEGT. V lost 5 bases and J lost 8, with 10 bases in between. CDR3 DNA: TGTGCCAGCAGTGGTGGGATATATGAGCAGTTCTTC. This codes for CASSGGIYEQFF.

The chain links TRBV11-2 to TRBJ1-1; TRBD1 might be the D (5 bases). V shed 1 base and J shed 4 bases, with 10 bases lying between them. Germline V CDR1 and CDR2: SGHAT, FQNNGV. The CDR3 runs 14 residues. The CDR3 reads CASSLAGRGTEAFF. DNA for the CDR3: TGTGCCAGCAGCTTAGCAGGGCGCGGCACTGAAGCTTTCTTT. Full variable domain (rest looked up from reference TRBV11-2 and TRBJ1-1): EAGVAQSPRYKIIEKRQSVAFWCNPISGHATLYWYQQILGQGPKLLIQFQNNGVVDDSQLPKDRFSAERLKGVDSTLKIQPAKLEDSAVYLCASSLAGRGTEAFFGQGTRLTVV.

On this clonotype itself: A read error may explain this, as a much larger clone is one base away. The CDR3: CASNLAGRCNEQFF. The CDR3 DNA sequence: TGTGCCAGCAATCTAGCGGGAAGGTGCAATGAGCAGTTCTTC. The rearrangement uses TRBV28 and TRBJ2-1, with 9 nucleotides matching TRBD2. Germline V gives CDR1 MDHEN, CDR2 SYDVKM. The junction had 7 bases not matched to a gene; V was cut back by 7 bases and J by 6 bases. The CDR3 is 14 amino acids.

The sample holds many counts of this clonotype. The chain carries TRBV6-5 and TRBJ2-5, with TRBD1 identical over 7 bases. J lost 3 bases, V lost 2 bases, and 6 bases had no gene match. Looked up from germline, CDR1 is MNHEY and CDR2 is SVGAGI. CDR3 length: 15 amino acids. Written as DNA, the CDR3 is TGTGCCAGCAGTTACCTCCGGACAGGCAAAGAGACCCAGTACTTC. It translates to CASSYLRTGKETQYF.

This clonotype was picked up many times. V is TRBV28 and J is TRBJ2-7; no definite D call. V lost 6 bases and J 0 bases, leaving 9 bases between the germline ends. The CDR3 is 13 amino acids. Per germline, CDR1 MDHEN and CDR2 SYDVKM. CDR3 nucleotide sequence: TGTGCCAGCAGCCCGCGGATCTCCTACGAGCAGTACTTC. It codes for CASSPRISYEQYF.

This clonotype occurred a few times. The V and J genes are TRBV28 and TRBJ2-1; 9 nucleotides match TRBD1. The germline gives CDR1 MDHEN, CDR2 SYDVKM. The ends lost 6 bases at V and 8 bases at J; junction bases unmatched: 11. The length of the CDR3 is 15 residues. The CDR3 DNA reads TGTGCCAGCAGGTCCGGGGGACAGGGATCTGATGAGCAGTTCTTC. This sequence encodes CASRSGGQGSDEQFF.

About this clonotype: A much more abundant neighbour one base away suggests this may be a read error. This chain joins TRBV5-1 and TRBJ1-2; tentative D call: TRBD1 (6 bases). The CDR3 has 15 residues. The germline V gene has CDR1 SGHRS and CDR2 YFSETQ. The CDR3 nucleotides read TGCGCCGGCAGGACAACTGGACAGAATAACTATGGCTACACCTTC. Amino acid sequence: CAGRTTGQNNYGYTF.

The chain is built from TRBV19 and TRBJ2-3; 8 nucleotides agree with TRBD2. With V trimmed by 1 base and J by 2 bases, 2 bases remained unmatched. The CDR3 sequence is 15 residues long. In germline, CDR1 is LNHDA, CDR2 SQIVND (reference sequence). CDR3 sequence reads: CASSIGAGATDTQYF. Written as DNA, the CDR3 is TGTGCCAGTAGTATAGGAGCGGGAGCCACAGATACGCAGTATTTT.

This clonotype was seen only a few times. The V call is TRBV4-1, the J call TRBJ2-2; TRBD1 is a possible D gene (6 bases). The CDR3 loop spans 15 amino acids. Germline-derived CDR1 and CDR2 are MGHRA and YSYEKL. V shed 4 bases and J shed 1 base, with 10 bases lying between them. The CDR3 DNA sequence: TGCGCCAGCAGCCGAATGACAGGGAACACCGGGGAGCTGTTTTTT. This codes for CASSRMTGNTGELFF.

This clonotype turned up a few times. This sequence joins TRBV28 and TRBJ1-5, with D perhaps matching TRBD1 (6 bases). CDR3 size: 12 residues. V lost 8 bases to trimming and J lost 6 bases, with 11 bases between them. Germline values: CDR1 MDHEN, CDR2 SYDVKM. The CDR3: CASYRVSQPQHF. The DNA of the CDR3 is TGTGCCAGCTACAGGGTTAGTCAGCCCCAGCATTTT.

The sample holds many counts of this clonotype. One junction end disagrees with the germline gene, perhaps due to a read error. The gene calls are TRBV6-8 and TRBJ2-7; D gene ambiguous. CDR3 length: 9 amino acids. The germline gives CDR1 MNHGY, CDR2 SAAAGT. The CDR3 protein is CASTPRPSF. CDR3 coding DNA: TGTGCCAGCACCCCCCGACCTTCCTTC.

The chain combines TRBV28 with TRBJ2-7; D could derive from TRBD1 or TRBD2 (6 bases each). With 2 bases removed from V and 3 bases from J, the gap between germline ends came to 11 bases. Germline CDR1 is MDHEN and CDR2 is SYDVKM. CDR3 length: 14 amino acids. The CDR3 here is CASSLGAGHYEQYF. In DNA form, the CDR3 reads TGTGCCAGCAGTTTAGGCGCGGGACACTACGAGCAGTACTTC.

At least ten counts were recorded for this clonotype. This chain joins TRBV10-1 and TRBJ2-3; D is undetermined. V lost 3 bases to trimming and J lost 1 base, with 5 bases between them. From germline, CDR1 is WNHNN and CDR2 SYGVQD (reference sequence). The CDR3 totals 13 residues. The CDR3, as DNA: TGCGCCAGCAGTGACCCAGGCACAGATACGCAGTATTTT. This encodes CASSDPGTDTQYF.